The text below deals with one T cell receptor beta chain. This CDR3 is 17 amino acids long. Per germline, CDR1 SGHTA and CDR2 FQGTGA. Trimming took off 4 bases at V and 0 bases at J, with 15 bases between the two ends. The sample originates from a study of blood T cell repertoires in COVID-19. TCRdb keeps only in-frame clones here, not all; method: immunoSEQ multiplex PCR. In the table there are around 15,000 clones, about 80% of which are singletons. The receptor was derived from a woman in her sixties or seventies with active COVID-19. Sequenced material: peripheral blood. The chain carries TRBV7-3 and TRBJ2-2; a weak D match, TRBD1 (6 bases). The CDR3 region has the DNA TGTGCCAGCAGCTCTCGTGGGGGCAGCGCGAACACCGGGGAGCTGTTTTTT. It encodes CASSSRGGSANTGELFF.